Detailed here is one T cell receptor (beta chain). Antigen specificity is unknown. Incorporation of UMIs carrying a 6-nucleotide sample barcode was performed by template switching. TCRdb reprocessed the 5' RACE reads, with one entry per CDR3 protein and no DNA. Its table records around 370,000 distinct CDR3 sequences. This entry is derived from a study of monozygotic twins with inflammatory bowel disease. The CDR3 runs 15 residues. In germline, CDR1 is SEHNR, CDR2 FQNEAQ (reference sequence). Broader study findings: No single strong signal or clonotype associated with IBD was supported. Researchers report that IBD patients shared fewer clonotypes with others than healthy twins, especially amid disease activity.

Donors each contributed one blood sample measuring 2.5 ml. This TCR was recovered from a human donor with ulcerative colitis or Crohn's disease, or a healthy co-twin of an affected twin (not recorded which). This sequence joins TRBV7-9 and TRBJ2-2; absent DNA, TCRdb's TRBD1 call cannot be checked. Sequencing was carried out using blood. This CDR3 is CASTQGALNTGELFF.